Here is one TCR beta chain with its context. This clone was detected only a few times. Its antigen is currently not known. No base-level quality is on record; no much larger clone is a single base apart. These data are taken from a study of shared clonotypes between healthy human individuals (dated by TCRdb to the early 2020s). For the study in its entirety: The cohort comprised a couple of women and three men aged 18 to 49 years. Per donor, three plates each were used for CD4 naive and CD4 memory, two for CD8 naive, and one for CD8 memory. To estimate repertoire size and how much clonotype sharing occurs between individuals, the study deeply sequenced the blood TCR repertoires of five healthy adults. Libraries were prepared and TCR repertoires were sequenced by different laboratories using diverse techniques, in order to increase sequencing depth and limit assay-specific biases. Leukapheresis yielded between about 0.85 and 9.5 billion PBMCs per donor.

TCR CDR3 regions were amplified from genomic DNA by multiplex PCR using the deep immunoSEQ assay. Extracted genomic DNA from each cell subset was distributed evenly across all wells of several immunoSEQ 96-well plates, and each plate was treated as a replicate. For sorted subsets, each replicate PCR was loaded with about 200 ng genomic DNA, equivalent to some 27,000 T cell genomes. The purified libraries were quantified using a Qubit 3.0 fluorometer, sized with a Bioanalyzer 2100, and then quantified again using the KAPA Library Quantification kit. Each immunoSEQ 96-well plate was sequenced on its own single-read 150-cycle Illumina NextSeq 550 flow cell. Turning to the authors' computational methods: Because the immunoSEQ output held only junctional sequences and lacked quality scores, the filtering could not match the filtering applied to full-length reads. Sequences were annotated with PyIR, a Python wrapper for IgBLAST v1.9, and V/J genes and CDR3 were assigned using IMGT germline references. Reads with weak V/J assignments (E-value above 1e-6), missing CDR3, stop codons, out-of-frame junctions, or ambiguous translated residues were removed. V3J clonotypes were defined as sequences sharing the same inferred V gene, J gene, and CDR3 amino acid sequence. Percentage overlap between repertoires was computed as shared unique clonotypes divided by the size of the smaller repertoire. RTK rarefaction, the Chao1 estimator, and Recon v2.1 estimates of unobserved clonotypes were used to assess repertoire richness. Generation probabilities for all TCRbeta clonotypes obtained by the gDNA method from a handful of donors were computed using OLGA. In its TCRdb copy, this immuneACCESS table keeps in-frame sequences only and misses some clones. Where compared with another copy, unresolved V genes explain less than half of these, and the others have no known cause. V and J calls and clone size come straight from that table; D and trimming were deduced from the DNA. The sample table contains 900,000 to 1,200,000 clones; only one count was recorded for 75% to 80% of them. The ten largest clones add up to around 0.61% of the sample.

Donors were healthy HIV-negative adults with no recently reported acute infections or vaccinations. Every donor was a Caucasian adult living in Nashville, Tennessee, USA. CD4+ T cells were enriched through magnetic negative selection, after which naive cells were positively selected on CD45RA and the remaining negative fraction served as the memory subset. Blood was obtained by leukapheresis, after which PBMCs were separated by Ficoll-Histopaque density gradient centrifugation and cryopreserved in liquid nitrogen vapor phase. Analytical flow cytometry was used to check the purity and quantity of each magnetically sorted T cell population. From each sorted fraction, genomic DNA was isolated and quantified by UV absorbance on a Nanodrop 2000c. V is trimmed back by 3 bases and J by 3 bases, and the junction contains 4 bases that no gene match accounts for. Measured from the cysteine to the phenylalanine, the CDR3 is 14 residues long. Of the read, only the CDR3 DNA is kept; its 42 bases are in frame from base 1. CDR1 and CDR2, looked up from the germline V gene (reference sequence), are SGHNT and YYREEE.

The study at large found these results: Sampling was limited to blood, and TCR repertoires in tissue likely differ from TCR repertoires in blood. Clonotypes shared by all four sorted-subset donors showed higher generation probabilities than non-shared clonotypes. Incomplete sequencing was indicated by rarefaction of sorted-subset datasets, despite the large sequencing depth. Pairwise subsampling led to the expectation that sequencing depth would affect the degree of clonotype sharing among donors. Across several donors, approximately 5% of naive CD4, roughly 3.8% of naive CD8, roughly 2.3% of memory CD4, and approximately 0.42% of memory CD8 clonotypes were shared. The genetic and exposure-history diversity represented was limited by the small number of donors. Naive subsets generally had larger estimated clonotype richness than memory subsets.

The specimen sequenced was memory CD4+ T cells from PBMCs. Explained via the paper, the cell subset or site label denotes: CD45RA-negative fraction. The sequence is built from TRBV5-4 and TRBJ2-7, and TRBD1 matches 9 of the central bases. This clonotype was sampled from a man aged 18 to 29 in good health. Some clones in this sample may be carry-over from other donors' samples. The base sequence is TGTGCCAGCAGCTCGGGACAGGGTAACTACGAGCAGTACTTC. The translation is CASSSGQGNYEQYF.